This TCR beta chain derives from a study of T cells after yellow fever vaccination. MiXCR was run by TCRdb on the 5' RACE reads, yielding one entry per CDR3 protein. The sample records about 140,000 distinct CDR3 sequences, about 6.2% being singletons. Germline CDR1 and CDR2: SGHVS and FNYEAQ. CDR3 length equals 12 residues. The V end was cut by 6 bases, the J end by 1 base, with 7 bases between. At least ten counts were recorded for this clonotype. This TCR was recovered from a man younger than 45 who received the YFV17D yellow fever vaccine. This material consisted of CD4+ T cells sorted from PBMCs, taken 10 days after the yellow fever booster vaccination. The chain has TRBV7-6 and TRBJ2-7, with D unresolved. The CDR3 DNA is TGTGCCAGCAGTCGTGGGTCCTACGAGCAGTACTTC. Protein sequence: CASSRGSYEQYF. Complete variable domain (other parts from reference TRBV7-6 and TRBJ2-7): GAGVSQSPRYKVTKRGQDVALRCDPISGHVSLYWYRQALGQGPEFLTYFNYEAQQDKSGLPNDRFSAERPEGSISTLTIQRTEQRDSAMYRCASSRGSYEQYFGPGTRLTVT.